The present T cell receptor (beta chain) was sequenced within a study of blood T cell repertoires in COVID-19. Study-wide context: Sites in the United States, Italy and Spain provided acute and convalescent COVID-19 samples. Nucleic acid was either cDNA or gDNA, and it came from T cells, B-cell-depleted T cells, or PBMCs.

Methods used by the authors: Amplification with reference gene primers provided the estimates of nucleated cell counts. Assay used: immunoSEQ multiplex PCR; TCRdb lists only in-frame clones, some missing. The V and J calls and clone size are taken from that table; D and trimming were inferred from the DNA. The sample consists of roughly 93,000 clones, 65% to 85% of them appearing once. This clone was seen a handful of times. Trimming took 4 bases from V and 8 from J, leaving 9 bases between them. In germline, CDR1 is LNHDA, CDR2 SQIVND (reference sequence). The CDR3 covers 13 residues. The rearrangement uses TRBV19 and TRBJ1-6; no reliable D call. The TCR comes from a woman of 80 years or more with acute or convalescent COVID-19. Sequencing was carried out using peripheral blood. As DNA, the CDR3 is TGTGCCAGTAGTAGTAGCCGGGATTCACCCCTCCACTTT. As protein: CASSSSRDSPLHF.